The 30 T cell receptor beta chains below come from one sample, sequenced in a study of cytomegalovirus exposure and HLA in healthy donors (dated by TCRdb to 2015 to 2018). The protocol used for the library was the immunoSEQ multiplex PCR assay. The immuneACCESS repertoire file appears here via TCRdb, limited to in-frame rearrangements. These files lack a portion of the clones; in checked studies, under half of the deficit traces to unresolved V genes, and the cause of the others is not known. The sample includes 300,000 to 400,000 clones, with roughly 88% observed a single time. The ten largest clones add up to roughly 0.96% of the sample. What was sequenced was PBMCs. The receptors were sampled from a young man in good health and CMV-seronegative.

The DNA of the CDR3 is TGTGCCAGCAGCCACAGGGAGAACACTGAAGCTTTCTTT. Protein: CASSHRENTEAFF. The V call is TRBV6-6, the J call TRBJ1-1; a possible D gene is TRBD1 (6 bases). Trimming shortened V by 6 bases and J by 1 base, and 9 bases separated the two germline ends. Germline CDR1 MNHNY, CDR2 SVGAGI (reference sequence). This CDR3 region has 13 residues.

The CDR3 sequence: CASSSTEGGQIGNTIYF. The CDR3 nucleotides read TGTGCCAGCAGCTCTACCGAGGGTGGACAGATTGGAAACACCATATATTTT. The chain combines TRBV7-2 with TRBJ1-3, with D maybe TRBD1 (6 bases). This CDR3 comprises 17 residues. CDR1 and CDR2 from the germline V gene are SGHTA and FQGNSA. The V and J ends lost 4 bases and 3 bases respectively, with 19 bases between them.

The V and J genes are TRBV2 and TRBJ1-2; 12 bases are a match to TRBD1. Germline V gives CDR1 SNHLY, CDR2 FYNNEI. The CDR3 loop spans 16 amino acids. After removal of 2 bases from V and 2 bases from J, the junction contained 3 bases not matched to a gene. For the CDR3, the DNA is TGTGCCAGCAGTGAATGGGGACAGGGGGCGAACTATGGCTACACCTTC. Translated: CASSEWGQGANYGYTF.

This chain uses TRBV6-5 with TRBJ2-5; tentatively, D is TRBD1 (6 bases). The CDR3 consists of 13 residues. Germline V gene sequence: CDR1 MNHEY, CDR2 SVGAGI. The CDR3: CAQGRGLGETQYF. CDR3 DNA sequence: TGTGCTCAGGGGAGAGGTCTCGGCGAGACCCAGTACTTC.

In its sample, this clone was seen a few times. The chain carries TRBV7-8 and TRBJ2-7; a weak D match, TRBD1 (5 bases). The CDR3 covers 14 residues. Trimming took 1 base from V and 2 from J, leaving 9 bases between them. Germline CDR1 is SGHVS and CDR2 is FQNEAQ. CDR3 protein: CASSLETATYEQYF. Here the CDR3 DNA reads TGTGCCAGCAGCTTAGAGACAGCCACCTACGAGCAGTACTTC.

This chain joins TRBV7-6 and TRBJ1-6; TRBD1 aligns across 9 bases. The CDR3 is made up of 17 amino acids. The junction had 5 bases not matched to a gene; V was cut back by 3 bases and J by 2 bases. In germline, CDR1 is SGHVS, CDR2 FNYEAQ. CDR3 in amino acids: CASSLGQGRAYNSPLHF. The CDR3 region has the DNA TGTGCCAGCAGCTTGGGACAGGGAAGGGCCTATAATTCACCCCTCCACTTT.

This clone was detected only once. The CDR3 region is CASSQVRVMNTEAFF. The DNA of the CDR3 is TGTGCCAGCAGCCAAGTCAGGGTTATGAACACTGAAGCTTTCTTT. The chain uses TRBV14 and TRBJ1-1, with a weak D call TRBD1 (5 bases). V gave up 1 base and J gave up 0 bases, with 9 bases separating them. Germline V gives CDR1 SGHDN, CDR2 FVKESK. This CDR3 has 15 residues.

The chain joins TRBV5-1 to TRBJ2-1, with a possible D match to TRBD2 (5 bases). CDR3 size: 16 residues. V was clipped by 0 bases and J by 2 bases, with 12 bases between them. Germline CDR1 SGHRS, CDR2 YFSETQ. In DNA, the CDR3 is TGCGCCAGCAGCTTGGATCCGGGAACTACCTACAATGAGCAGTTCTTC. Encoded protein: CASSLDPGTTYNEQFF.

V usage is TRBV15 and J usage is TRBJ2-5, with D hard to call. V lost 2 bases, J lost 0 bases, and 10 bases lay in between. Germline values: CDR1 LNHNV, CDR2 YYDKDF (reference sequence). CDR3 size: 15 residues. The CDR3 region has the DNA TGTGCCACCAGCAGATCCCTGGAGTACCAAGAGACCCAGTACTTC. Encoded protein: CATSRSLEYQETQYF.

CDR3 DNA: TGTGCCAGCAGCCTGAGAATCCGGGACAGAGCGAACACCGGGGAGCTGTTTTTT. As protein: CASSLRIRDRANTGELFF. V and J are TRBV7-6 and TRBJ2-2, with 7 bases lining up with TRBD1. The length of the CDR3 is 18 residues. V lost 5 bases and J lost 0; bases outside the gene matches: 12. Germline V gene data show CDR1 as SGHVS and CDR2 as FNYEAQ.

This sequence joins TRBV5-4 and TRBJ1-1, with unresolved D. The CDR3 loop spans 14 amino acids. V lost 3 bases, J lost 3 bases, and 12 bases lay in between. CDR1 is SGHNT and CDR2 is YYREEE in the germline V gene (reference sequence). The CDR3 is CASSSPGWDTEAFF. DNA for the CDR3: TGTGCCAGCAGCTCCCCCGGGTGGGACACTGAAGCTTTCTTT.

The V and J genes are TRBV9 and TRBJ2-7, with D tentatively TRBD2 (5 bases). V was pared by 0 bases and J by 2 bases, with 9 bases between. In germline, CDR1 is SGDLS, CDR2 YYNGEE. The CDR3 totals 14 residues. CDR3 sequence (DNA): TGTGCCAGCAGCGTAGCCACGGGGACCTACGAGCAGTACTTC. This sequence encodes CASSVATGTYEQYF.

The CDR3 is CASSSAGGSDYGYTF. The CDR3 coding sequence is TGCGCCAGCAGCTCCGCAGGGGGCAGTGACTATGGCTACACCTTC. The V and J genes are TRBV5-1 and TRBJ1-2; 8 bases are shared with TRBD1. Germline V CDR1 and CDR2: SGHRS, YFSETQ. J gave up 3 bases and V 3 bases, and 7 bases lay outside the gene matches. The CDR3 extends over 15 amino acids.

The chain links TRBV7-9 to TRBJ1-6, with 7 bases identical to TRBD1. After removal of 5 bases from V and 8 bases from J, the junction contained 9 bases not matched to a gene. Germline lookup yields CDR1 SEHNR and CDR2 FQNEAQ (reference sequence). This CDR3 spans 15 amino acids. This CDR3 is CASSETQGVYSPLHF. DNA of the CDR3: TGTGCCAGCAGCGAAACCCAGGGGGTGTATTCACCCCTCCACTTT. Together with reference TRBV7-9 and TRBJ1-6, the CDR3 gives the full variable domain: DTGVSQNPRHKITKRGQNVTFRCDPISEHNRLYWYRQTLGQGPEFLTYFQNEAQLEKSRLLSDRFSAERPKGSFSTLEIQRTEQGDSAMYLCASSETQGVYSPLHFGNGTRLTVT.

This chain uses TRBV4-1 with TRBJ2-7, with 8 positions matching TRBD1. The CDR3 loop spans 14 amino acids. J lost 5 bases, V lost 4 bases, and 7 bases had no gene match. CDR1 and CDR2 (germline): MGHRA, YSYEKL. CDR3 nucleotide sequence: TGCGCCAGCAGCCTTATAGACAGGGGCAACGAGCAGTACTTC. Its protein product is CASSLIDRGNEQYF.

This clone has only one observation. This sample also contains other DNA sequences that code for the same CDR3. The chain has TRBV7-9 and TRBJ2-5; the D gene is possibly TRBD1 (6 bases). The CDR3 loop spans 13 amino acids. Trimming shortened V by 1 base and J by 4 bases, and 7 bases separated the two germline ends. Germline-derived CDR1 and CDR2 are SEHNR and FQNEAQ (reference sequence). The CDR3 loop reads CASSLDRVETQYF. CDR3 coding DNA: TGTGCCAGCAGCTTAGACAGGGTAGAGACCCAGTACTTC.

The rearrangement uses TRBV7-6 and TRBJ2-7; possibly TRBD1 for D (6 bases). Germline-derived CDR1 and CDR2 are SGHVS and FNYEAQ. The CDR3 sequence is 16 residues long. Trimming left V 1 base short and J 5 bases short, with 18 bases between. The CDR3 DNA reads as TGTGCCAGCAGCTTAGAAAACCGATACAGGGACGACGAGCAGTACTTC. Its protein is CASSLENRYRDDEQYF. Using reference TRBV7-6 and TRBJ2-7 for the parts outside the CDR3, the full variable domain is GAGVSQSPRYKVTKRGQDVALRCDPISGHVSLYWYRQALGQGPEFLTYFNYEAQQDKSGLPNDRFSAERPEGSISTLTIQRTEQRDSAMYRCASSLENRYRDDEQYFGPGTRLTVT.

A few counts support this clone. The V gene is TRBV19, the J gene TRBJ1-5, with D unclear. The germline gives CDR1 LNHDA, CDR2 SQIVND (reference sequence). Between the trimmed V and J ends, which lost 2 bases and 2 bases, there was a span of 7 bases. The CDR3 sequence is 14 residues long. CDR3 residues: CASSILSGNQPQHF. The CDR3 coding sequence is TGTGCCAGTAGTATATTATCGGGCAATCAGCCCCAGCATTTT.

V is TRBV28 and J is TRBJ1-2, with 7 bases lining up with TRBD1. This CDR3 is built from 15 residues. Trimming at V came to 6 bases and at J to 4 bases, leaving 11 bases not matched to a gene. Germline CDR1 MDHEN, CDR2 SYDVKM. CDR3 sequence (DNA): TGTGCCAGCAGAGAAAGGGGGCCTTATACCTATGGCTACACCTTC. Protein: CASRERGPYTYGYTF.

The chain carries TRBV6-5 and TRBJ2-4; TRBD2 is a possible D gene (6 bases). Trimming left V 4 bases short and J 6 bases short, with 10 bases between. Germline V lookup: CDR1 MNHEY, CDR2 SVGAGI. The CDR3 has 13 amino acids. DNA of the CDR3: TGTGCCAGCAGTTCGGGGGTCGGAAACATTCAGTACTTC. Residues: CASSSGVGNIQYF.

The V and J genes are TRBV6-1 and TRBJ1-2; the D gene is possibly TRBD1 (5 bases). The CDR3 consists of 13 residues. The V gene's germline CDR1 is MNHNS and CDR2 SASEGT. V shed 2 bases and J shed 5 bases, with 9 bases lying between them. CDR3 nucleotides: TGTGCCAGCAGTGAACGCGGGGCATATGGCTACACCTTC. It codes for CASSERGAYGYTF.

This chain connects TRBV30 to TRBJ2-1; 10 bases are shared with TRBD2. This CDR3 has 14 amino acids. With V trimmed by 1 base and J by 9 bases, 6 bases remained unmatched. From germline, CDR1 is GTSNPN and CDR2 SVGIG (reference sequence). The DNA of the CDR3 is TGTGCCTGGAGTGGGGGACTAGCGTCGAGTGAGCAGTTCTTC. This translates into CAWSGGLASSEQFF.

The CDR3 reads CASSRGTGGYTF. CDR3 nucleotide sequence: TGTGCCAGCAGCAGGGGGACAGGGGGCTACACCTTC. V and J are TRBV7-9 and TRBJ1-2, with 9 bases fitting TRBD1. The J segment lost 8 bases and the V segment lost 5 bases, leaving 3 bases of the junction unmatched. This CDR3 has 12 amino acids. From germline, CDR1 is SEHNR and CDR2 FQNEAQ (reference sequence). Based on the CDR3 plus reference TRBV7-9 and TRBJ1-2, the full variable domain is DTGVSQNPRHKITKRGQNVTFRCDPISEHNRLYWYRQTLGQGPEFLTYFQNEAQLEKSRLLSDRFSAERPKGSFSTLEIQRTEQGDSAMYLCASSRGTGGYTFGSGTRLTVV.

This clone was seen more than once but under ten times. The rearrangement links TRBV15 to TRBJ1-5, with unresolved D. Per germline, CDR1 LNHNV and CDR2 YYDKDF (reference sequence). CDR3 size: 12 residues. Trimming cost V 6 bases and J 6 bases, with 9 bases left between them. The CDR3 spells CATRVGRQPQHF. The DNA of the CDR3 is TGTGCCACCAGGGTCGGTCGTCAGCCCCAGCATTTT.

The chain employs TRBV6-5 and TRBJ1-6, with D uncertain. CDR1 is MNHEY, CDR2 SVGAGI, per germline. V was clipped by 2 bases and J by 7 bases, with 15 bases between them. This CDR3 has 16 amino acids. CDR3 loop: CASSYRNTGSNSPLHF. In nucleotides, the CDR3 is TGTGCCAGCAGTTACCGGAACACGGGTTCGAATTCACCCCTCCACTTT.

This chain connects TRBV5-1 to TRBJ2-4, with 9 bases matching TRBD1. Germline CDR1 reads SGHRS; CDR2 reads YFSETQ. There are 15 residues in the CDR3. Germline trimming cut 5 bases from V and 5 bases from J; bases unmatched to any gene: 8. CDR3 coding DNA: TGCGCCAGCAGTCCCGGGGGACAGGGTGAAAACATTCAGTACTTC. This codes for CASSPGGQGENIQYF.

The V call is TRBV2, the J call TRBJ2-3; 12 nucleotides line up with TRBD2. CDR3 size: 16 residues. The germline V gene has CDR1 SNHLY and CDR2 FYNNEI. J lost 4 bases, V lost 3 bases, and 5 bases had no gene match. DNA of the CDR3: TGTGCCAGCAGTGACCTGGCTAGCGGGGGGGCAGATACGCAGTATTTT. Amino acid sequence: CASSDLASGGADTQYF.

The chain employs TRBV7-9 and TRBJ2-2; tentative D call: TRBD2 (6 bases). CDR1 and CDR2 from the germline V gene are SEHNR and FQNEAQ (reference sequence). Trimming removed 3 bases from V and 2 bases from J, with 7 bases in between. The CDR3 spans 14 residues. The CDR3 here is CASSLGGNTGELFF. In nucleotides, the CDR3 is TGTGCCAGCAGCTTGGGAGGAAACACCGGGGAGCTGTTTTTT. The full variable domain, rest sourced from reference TRBV7-9 and TRBJ2-2, is DTGVSQNPRHKITKRGQNVTFRCDPISEHNRLYWYRQTLGQGPEFLTYFQNEAQLEKSRLLSDRFSAERPKGSFSTLEIQRTEQGDSAMYLCASSLGGNTGELFFGEGSRLTVL.

The sample holds one count of this clone. The rearrangement joins TRBV5-1 to TRBJ2-3, with D possibly matching TRBD2 (5 bases). The germline V and J ends were trimmed by 0 bases and 3 bases, with 8 bases remaining between them. Germline V gene lookup returns CDR1 SGHRS and CDR2 YFSETQ. The CDR3 totals 14 residues. The CDR3: CASSLVGVTDTQYF. The CDR3 DNA is TGCGCCAGCAGCTTGGTCGGGGTTACAGATACGCAGTATTTT.

The chain has TRBV7-8 and TRBJ2-1; the match to TRBD2 covers 10 bases. The length of the CDR3 is 17 residues. Germline V gives CDR1 SGHVS, CDR2 FQNEAQ. V dropped 6 bases and J dropped 3; count of bases not matched to a gene: 11. CDR3 region: CASRYTPVAGGYNEQFF. The CDR3 DNA follows: TGTGCCAGCAGGTATACCCCCGTAGCGGGGGGCTACAATGAGCAGTTCTTC.